This note documents a single T cell receptor (beta chain) sequence. This sample is part of a study of T cell changes during pregnancy in multiple sclerosis. The CDR3 spans 14 residues. The germline gives CDR1 SNHLY, CDR2 FYNNEI. Trimming shortened V by 5 bases and J by 3 bases, and 13 bases separated the two germline ends. The table came from immunoSEQ multiplex PCR; TCRdb's copy has only in-frame clones and leaves some out. Found here are roughly 100,000 clones, about 90% of them singletons; the top ten hold approximately 1.6%. J is TRBJ2-5 and V is TRBV2; possible D gene TRBD1, 6 bases. The specimen comprised peripheral blood, sampled after pregnancy. This sequence was found in a female donor with multiple sclerosis, enrolled in a pregnancy study. CDR3 DNA sequence: TGTGCCAGCAGTAGGTCACAGGGTGAAGAGACCCAGTACTTC. Residues: CASSRSQGEETQYF.